Listed below are T cell receptor beta chains from one sample, sequenced in a study of molecular identifiers for immune sequencing clone quantification. TCRdb processed the PCR reads anew with MiXCR; each CDR3 protein has one entry. This table holds under 600,000 distinct CDR3 sequences, around 23% found once. Sequences were obtained from naive CD8+ T cells from blood, with Jurkat cell RNA spiked in. These receptors originate from a human donor in good health. Some libraries in this study had Jurkat cell RNA spiked in. Both conserved end residues are part of each CDR3. The D gene is left open where the match is weak. Clone size appears in some rows only: once, few, many, or a class for an expanded clone.

CDR3nt: TGTGCCAGCAGGGGGCTAGCGGGAGCAGCAGATACGCAGTATTTT
CDR3aa: CASRGLAGAADTQYF
len: 15
v_gene: TRBV2
j_gene: TRBJ2-3
d_gene: TRBD2
abundance: few

CDR3nt: TGTGCCAGCGGGGGGGGCGGGACAGATACGCAGTATTTT
CDR3aa: CASGGGGTDTQYF
len: 13
v_gene: TRBV7-9
j_gene: TRBJ2-3
d_gene: NA
abundance: few

CDR3nt: TGTGCCAGCAGTGAAGAGGGGTGGGGGCCCGAAAATGAAAAACTGTTTTTT
CDR3aa: CASSEEGWGPENEKLFF
len: 17
v_gene: TRBV2
j_gene: TRBJ1-4
d_gene: NA
abundance: few

CDR3nt: TGTGCCCGCCGCTCGTGGGGGGGGGTGGGCTACAATGAGCAGTTCTTC
CDR3aa: CARRSWGGVGYNEQFF
len: 16
v_gene: TRBV7-2
j_gene: TRBJ2-1
d_gene: TRBD2
abundance: few

CDR3nt: TGCGCCAGCAGTGAGTCGAAGCGGGGGACTGAAGCTTTCTTT
CDR3aa: CASSESKRGTEAFF
len: 14
v_gene: TRBV10-2
j_gene: TRBJ1-1
d_gene: NA
abundance: NA

CDR3nt: TGCGCCAGCAGCTTAATCAGGGCCGATGAGCAGTTCTTC
CDR3aa: CASSLIRADEQFF
len: 13
v_gene: TRBV5-1
j_gene: TRBJ2-1
d_gene: NA
abundance: NA

CDR3nt: TGTGCCAGCAGCCTAGAGGACAGGGGAGGGGCAGATACGCAGTATTTT
CDR3aa: CASSLEDRGGADTQYF
len: 16
v_gene: TRBV9
j_gene: TRBJ2-3
d_gene: TRBD1
abundance: many

CDR3nt: TGTGCCAGCAGTGACTGGACAGGGGTTCCGCCAGATACGCAGTATTTT
CDR3aa: CASSDWTGVPPDTQYF
len: 16
v_gene: TRBV6-5
j_gene: TRBJ2-3
d_gene: TRBD1
abundance: many

CDR3nt: TGTGCCAGCAGTGAAACAGTAGATACGCAGTATTTT
CDR3aa: CASSETVDTQYF
len: 12
v_gene: TRBV25-1
j_gene: TRBJ2-3
d_gene: NA
abundance: many

CDR3nt: TGTGCCAGTGGCCCCGGTGCGGGGGGCTCCGCAGATACGCAGTATTTT
CDR3aa: CASGPGAGGSADTQYF
len: 16
v_gene: TRBV19
j_gene: TRBJ2-3
d_gene: TRBD2
abundance: NA

CDR3nt: TGTGCCAGCAGCCAAGATTATTCGGCAAGAGGCTACGAGCAGTACTTC
CDR3aa: CASSQDYSARGYEQYF
len: 16
v_gene: TRBV3-1
j_gene: TRBJ2-7
d_gene: NA
abundance: NA

CDR3nt: TGTGCCATCAGTGAACAGGGGACTAGCACAGATACGCAGTATTTT
CDR3aa: CAISEQGTSTDTQYF
len: 15
v_gene: TRBV10-3
j_gene: TRBJ2-3
d_gene: NA
abundance: many

CDR3nt: TGTGCCACCAGTGATTCAGCGGGACCCTACAATGAGCAGTTCTTC
CDR3aa: CATSDSAGPYNEQFF
len: 15
v_gene: TRBV24-1
j_gene: TRBJ2-1
d_gene: TRBD2
abundance: many

CDR3nt: TGCGCCAGCAGCCAGGATAGCGGGGGACCCGAAAGCGAGCAGTTCTTC
CDR3aa: CASSQDSGGPESEQFF
len: 16
v_gene: TRBV4-3
j_gene: TRBJ2-1
d_gene: TRBD2
abundance: few

CDR3nt: TGCAGTGCAGCCTACGAGCAGTACTTC
CDR3aa: CSAAYEQYF
len: 9
v_gene: TRBV20-1
j_gene: TRBJ2-7
d_gene: NA
abundance: few

CDR3nt: TGCAGTGCTAGAGTTTTGGGGGTTTCAACGTATGGCTACGCCTTC
CDR3aa: CSARVLGVSTYGYAF
len: 15
v_gene: TRBV20-1
j_gene: TRBJ1-2
d_gene: NA
abundance: few

CDR3nt: TGCAGCGTCCTTAGCGGGAATGCCTACGAGCAGTACTTC
CDR3aa: CSVLSGNAYEQYF
len: 13
v_gene: TRBV29-1
j_gene: TRBJ2-7
d_gene: TRBD2
abundance: many

CDR3nt: TGTGCCAGCAGTTGCTCGCCGGGGGGAGACACTGAAGCTTTCTTT
CDR3aa: CASSCSPGGDTEAFF
len: 15
v_gene: TRBV6-5
j_gene: TRBJ1-1
d_gene: NA
abundance: NA

CDR3nt: TGCAGTGCTAAACCCCTGACTAGCGGCCAAGAGACCCAGTACTTC
CDR3aa: CSAKPLTSGQETQYF
len: 15
v_gene: TRBV20-1
j_gene: TRBJ2-5
d_gene: TRBD2
abundance: few

CDR3nt: TGTGCCAGCAGTTACTCGGAGGGATTAGCGGGAGCCTCGAATATAGAGACCCAGTACTTC
CDR3aa: CASSYSEGLAGASNIETQYF
len: 20
v_gene: TRBV6-2/TRBV6-3
j_gene: TRBJ2-5
d_gene: TRBD2
abundance: NA

CDR3nt: TGCGCCAGCAGCCAGGGGGACACCCTTACGGAGCAGTACTTC
CDR3aa: CASSQGDTLTEQYF
len: 14
v_gene: TRBV4-1
j_gene: TRBJ2-7
d_gene: NA
abundance: few

CDR3nt: TGCGCCAGCAGCTCCCACGTTGGGGAGAACACTGAAGCTTTCTTT
CDR3aa: CASSSHVGENTEAFF
len: 15
v_gene: TRBV4-1
j_gene: TRBJ1-1
d_gene: NA
abundance: NA

CDR3nt: TGCGCCAGCAGCCAAGCGGCGGGAGGGCCCGAGGAGCAGTACTTC
CDR3aa: CASSQAAGGPEEQYF
len: 15
v_gene: TRBV4-1
j_gene: TRBJ2-7
d_gene: TRBD2
abundance: NA

CDR3nt: TGCAGTGCTAGAGAGACAGACAGGGCGGCGTACACCATATATTTT
CDR3aa: CSARETDRAAYTIYF
len: 15
v_gene: TRBV20-1
j_gene: TRBJ1-3
d_gene: TRBD1
abundance: few

CDR3nt: TGTGCCAGCAGTTCCACACCCCCCTACGAGCAGTACTTC
CDR3aa: CASSSTPPYEQYF
len: 13
v_gene: TRBV27
j_gene: TRBJ2-7
d_gene: NA
abundance: NA

CDR3nt: TGTGCCAGCAGCTTCGGACCGAGTACAGAGACCCAGTACTTC
CDR3aa: CASSFGPSTETQYF
len: 14
v_gene: TRBV5-5
j_gene: TRBJ2-5
d_gene: NA
abundance: many

CDR3nt: TGTGCCACCACTTCGACAGGGATCAGCAAGACCCAGTACTTC
CDR3aa: CATTSTGISKTQYF
len: 14
v_gene: TRBV24-1
j_gene: TRBJ2-5
d_gene: TRBD1
abundance: NA

CDR3nt: TGTGCCAGTAGTATATCCGGGGATACGCAGTATTTT
CDR3aa: CASSISGDTQYF
len: 12
v_gene: TRBV19
j_gene: TRBJ2-3
d_gene: NA
abundance: NA

CDR3nt: TGTGCCAGCAGTGCCCGACAGGTAAACTACGAGCAGTACTTC
CDR3aa: CASSARQVNYEQYF
len: 14
v_gene: TRBV2
j_gene: TRBJ2-7
d_gene: NA
abundance: NA

CDR3nt: TGTGCCAGTAGTATCGGGAGATCTGGGGCTTTCTTT
CDR3aa: CASSIGRSGAFF
len: 12
v_gene: TRBV19
j_gene: TRBJ1-1
d_gene: NA
abundance: NA

CDR3nt: TGTGCCAGCAGCTTAGCGCTTGAAGGTTGGCACGAGCAGTACTTC
CDR3aa: CASSLALEGWHEQYF
len: 15
v_gene: TRBV7-2
j_gene: TRBJ2-7
d_gene: NA
abundance: NA

CDR3nt: TGCGCCCGCAGCCAAGATAGGGAGACAGGGTATCAGCCCCAGCATTTT
CDR3aa: CARSQDRETGYQPQHF
len: 16
v_gene: TRBV4-3
j_gene: TRBJ1-5
d_gene: TRBD1
abundance: NA

CDR3nt: NA
CDR3aa: CASSFGSGREFLFF
len: 14
v_gene: TRBV12-3/TRBV12-4
j_gene: TRBJ1-4
d_gene: NA
abundance: NA

CDR3nt: TGTGCCAGCAGTTTGCGATCGCGGGGGGCCACGTACAATGAGCAGTTCTTC
CDR3aa: CASSLRSRGATYNEQFF
len: 17
v_gene: TRBV28
j_gene: TRBJ2-1
d_gene: TRBD2
abundance: few

CDR3nt: TGTGCCAGTAGGGATCGCGGGGGGTCCTACGAGCAGTACTTC
CDR3aa: CASRDRGGSYEQYF
len: 14
v_gene: TRBV19
j_gene: TRBJ2-7
d_gene: TRBD2
abundance: few

CDR3nt: TGCAGTGCTAGAGAGTCTGGGGGGGACTACGAGCAGTACTTC
CDR3aa: CSARESGGDYEQYF
len: 14
v_gene: TRBV20-1
j_gene: TRBJ2-7
d_gene: TRBD2
abundance: many

CDR3nt: TGTGCCAGCAGTTACGGGACAGGGGGATCACCCCTCCACTTT
CDR3aa: CASSYGTGGSPLHF
len: 14
v_gene: TRBV6-5
j_gene: TRBJ1-6
d_gene: TRBD1
abundance: few

CDR3nt: TGCAGCGTTGAAGGGACTTACAATGAGCAGTTCTTC
CDR3aa: CSVEGTYNEQFF
len: 12
v_gene: TRBV29-1
j_gene: TRBJ2-1
d_gene: NA
abundance: NA

CDR3nt: TGTGCCAGCAGCTTAGTCGGCTTAGAAGGCTACGAGCAGTACTTC
CDR3aa: CASSLVGLEGYEQYF
len: 15
v_gene: TRBV7-2
j_gene: TRBJ2-7
d_gene: NA
abundance: NA

CDR3nt: TGTGCCAGCAGTTACAAGGGGATCGGACAGACAAGACGCACAGATACGCAGTATTTT
CDR3aa: CASSYKGIGQTRRTDTQYF
len: 19
v_gene: TRBV6-2/TRBV6-3
j_gene: TRBJ2-3
d_gene: NA
abundance: few

CDR3nt: TGTGCCAGCAGTGTGTTGGGGAGCTGGTACTTC
CDR3aa: CASSVLGSWYF
len: 11
v_gene: TRBV2
j_gene: TRBJ2-5
d_gene: NA
abundance: few

CDR3nt: TGTGCCAGCAGCCGGACACCTAGGGACGGGGAGCTGTTTTTT
CDR3aa: CASSRTPRDGELFF
len: 14
v_gene: TRBV11-2
j_gene: TRBJ2-2
d_gene: NA
abundance: NA

CDR3nt: TGTGCCAGCAGTTTAGGGACAGGTTTGAACACTGAAGCTTTCTTT
CDR3aa: CASSLGTGLNTEAFF
len: 15
v_gene: TRBV27
j_gene: TRBJ1-1
d_gene: TRBD1
abundance: many

CDR3nt: TGCAGTGCTAGGGGGAAAGGGGGGAGCATGAACACTGAAGCTTTCTTT
CDR3aa: CSARGKGGSMNTEAFF
len: 16
v_gene: TRBV20-1
j_gene: TRBJ1-1
d_gene: NA
abundance: few

CDR3nt: TGTGCCAGCAGCGGACGGACCCCAAATCAGCCCCAGCATTTT
CDR3aa: CASSGRTPNQPQHF
len: 14
v_gene: TRBV7-9
j_gene: TRBJ1-5
d_gene: NA
abundance: many